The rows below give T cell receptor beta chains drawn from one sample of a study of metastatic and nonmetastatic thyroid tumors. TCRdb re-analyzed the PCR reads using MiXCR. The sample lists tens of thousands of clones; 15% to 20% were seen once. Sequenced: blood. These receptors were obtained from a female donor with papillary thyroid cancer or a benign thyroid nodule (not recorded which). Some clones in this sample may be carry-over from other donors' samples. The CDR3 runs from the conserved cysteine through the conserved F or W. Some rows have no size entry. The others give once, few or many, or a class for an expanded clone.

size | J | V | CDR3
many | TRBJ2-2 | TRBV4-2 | CASSQNSWEANTGELFF
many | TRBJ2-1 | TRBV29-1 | CSVGLLKGNNEQFF
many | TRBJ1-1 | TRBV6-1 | CASTRGRLNTEAFF
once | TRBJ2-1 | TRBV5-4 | CASSLDLGDTGNEQFF
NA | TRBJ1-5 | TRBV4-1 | CASSQAEYSNQPQHF
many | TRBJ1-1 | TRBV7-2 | CASSLGQGITEAFF
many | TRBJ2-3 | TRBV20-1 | CSARDQGGGTDTQYF
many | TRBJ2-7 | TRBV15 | CATSRVVMSSTFYEQYF
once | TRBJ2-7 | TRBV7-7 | CASSPSTGNEQYF
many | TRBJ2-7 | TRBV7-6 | CASSPGHLLEQYF
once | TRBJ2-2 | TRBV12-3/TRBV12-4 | CAISFNVFVGELFF
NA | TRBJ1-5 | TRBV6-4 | CASRMTAFNQPQHF
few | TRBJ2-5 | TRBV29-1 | CSVGGPRETQYF
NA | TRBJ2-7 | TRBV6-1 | CASTLDRPSYEQYF